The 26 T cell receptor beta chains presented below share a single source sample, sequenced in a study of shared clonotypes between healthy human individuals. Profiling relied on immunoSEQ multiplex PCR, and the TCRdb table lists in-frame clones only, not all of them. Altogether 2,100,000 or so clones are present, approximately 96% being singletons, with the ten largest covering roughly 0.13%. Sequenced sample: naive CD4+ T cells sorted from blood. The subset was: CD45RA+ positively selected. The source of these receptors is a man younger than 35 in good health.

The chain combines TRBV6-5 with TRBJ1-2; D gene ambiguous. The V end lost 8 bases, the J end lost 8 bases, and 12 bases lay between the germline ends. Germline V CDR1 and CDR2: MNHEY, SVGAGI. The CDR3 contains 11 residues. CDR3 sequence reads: CASVTAVGYTF. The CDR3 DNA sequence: TGTGCCAGCGTTACTGCTGTGGGCTACACCTTC.

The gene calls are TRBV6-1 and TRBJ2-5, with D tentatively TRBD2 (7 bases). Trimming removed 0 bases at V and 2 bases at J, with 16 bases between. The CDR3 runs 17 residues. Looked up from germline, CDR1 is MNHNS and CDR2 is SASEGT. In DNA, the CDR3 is TGTGCCAGCAGTGAAGCGCATGGCGGGGGCATACAAGAGACCCAGTACTTC. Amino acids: CASSEAHGGGIQETQYF.

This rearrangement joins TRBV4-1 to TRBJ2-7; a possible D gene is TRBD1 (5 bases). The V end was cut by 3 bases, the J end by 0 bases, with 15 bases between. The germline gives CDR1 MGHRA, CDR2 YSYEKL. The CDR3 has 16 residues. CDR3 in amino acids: CASSQIATADSYEQYF. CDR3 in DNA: TGCGCCAGCAGCCAGATTGCGACAGCCGACTCCTACGAGCAGTACTTC.

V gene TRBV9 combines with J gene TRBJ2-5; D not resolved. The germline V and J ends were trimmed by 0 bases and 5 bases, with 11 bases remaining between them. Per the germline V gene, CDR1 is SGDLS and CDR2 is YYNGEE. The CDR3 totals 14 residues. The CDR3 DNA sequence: TGTGCCAGCAGCGTAGGAAGATCCAGGGAGACCCAGTACTTC. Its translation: CASSVGRSRETQYF.

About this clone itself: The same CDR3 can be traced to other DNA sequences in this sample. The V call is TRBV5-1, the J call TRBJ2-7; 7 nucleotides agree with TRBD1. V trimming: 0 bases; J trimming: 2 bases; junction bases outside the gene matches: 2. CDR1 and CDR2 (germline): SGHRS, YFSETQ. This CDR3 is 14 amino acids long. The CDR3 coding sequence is TGCGCCAGCAGCTTGGGACAGGGTGCCTACGAGCAGTACTTC. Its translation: CASSLGQGAYEQYF.

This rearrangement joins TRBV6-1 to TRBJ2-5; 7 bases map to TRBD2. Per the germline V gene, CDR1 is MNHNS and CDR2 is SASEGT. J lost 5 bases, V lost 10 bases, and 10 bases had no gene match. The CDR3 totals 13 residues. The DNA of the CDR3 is TGTGCCAAAGCAGCGGGGCAAGGGGAGACCCAGTACTTC. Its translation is CAKAAGQGETQYF.

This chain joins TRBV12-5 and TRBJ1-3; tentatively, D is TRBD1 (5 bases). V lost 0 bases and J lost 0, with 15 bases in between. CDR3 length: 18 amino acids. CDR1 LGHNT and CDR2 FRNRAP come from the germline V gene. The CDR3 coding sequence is TGTGCTAGTGGTTTGGTACTGGGGCAGACCCGCTCTGGAAACACCATATATTTT. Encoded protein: CASGLVLGQTRSGNTIYF.

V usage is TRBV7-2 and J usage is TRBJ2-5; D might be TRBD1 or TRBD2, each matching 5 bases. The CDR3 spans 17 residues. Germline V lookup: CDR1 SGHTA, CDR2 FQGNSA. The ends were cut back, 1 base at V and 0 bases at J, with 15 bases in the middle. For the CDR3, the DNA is TGTGCCAGCAGCTTAGATTCGGGGCGGAAGTACCAAGAGACCCAGTACTTC. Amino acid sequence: CASSLDSGRKYQETQYF.

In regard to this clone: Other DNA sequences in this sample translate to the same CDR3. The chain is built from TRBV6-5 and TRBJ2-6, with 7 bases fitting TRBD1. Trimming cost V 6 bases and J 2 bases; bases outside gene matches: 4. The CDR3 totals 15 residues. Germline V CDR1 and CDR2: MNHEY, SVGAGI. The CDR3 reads CASRRQGPGANVLTF. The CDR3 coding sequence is TGTGCCAGCAGAAGACAGGGCCCTGGGGCCAACGTCCTGACTTTC.

For the CDR3, the DNA is TGCAGCGTTGAAGATCGGATCCGCTACAGGGGAGAGAACACTGAAGCTTTCTTT. Its protein product is CSVEDRIRYRGENTEAFF. The chain employs TRBV29-1 and TRBJ1-1, with 7 bases that match TRBD1. V shed 0 bases and J 1 base; nucleotides not matched to a gene: 14. This CDR3 spans 18 amino acids. Germline V gene lookup returns CDR1 SQVTM and CDR2 ANQGSEA. Variable domain in full (rest from reference TRBV29-1 and TRBJ1-1): SAVISQKPSRDICQRGTSLTIQCQVDSQVTMMFWYRQQPGQSLTLIATANQGSEATYESGFVIDKFPISRPNLTFSTLTVSNMSPEDSSIYLCSVEDRIRYRGENTEAFFGQGTRLTVV.

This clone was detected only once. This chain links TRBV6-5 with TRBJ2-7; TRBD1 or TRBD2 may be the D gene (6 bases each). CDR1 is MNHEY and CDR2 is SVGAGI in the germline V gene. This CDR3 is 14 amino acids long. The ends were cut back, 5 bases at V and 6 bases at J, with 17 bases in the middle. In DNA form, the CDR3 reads TGTGCCAGCAGTGGGGGGCTAGCGAATGGCGAGCAGTACTTC. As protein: CASSGGLANGEQYF.

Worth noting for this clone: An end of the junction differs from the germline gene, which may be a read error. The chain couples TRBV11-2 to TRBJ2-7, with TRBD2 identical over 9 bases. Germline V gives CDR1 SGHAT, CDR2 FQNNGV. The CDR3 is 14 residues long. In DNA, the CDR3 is TGTGCCAGCAACTTAGCGGGAGAGCTCGCCGAGCAGTACTTC. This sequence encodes CASNLAGELAEQYF.

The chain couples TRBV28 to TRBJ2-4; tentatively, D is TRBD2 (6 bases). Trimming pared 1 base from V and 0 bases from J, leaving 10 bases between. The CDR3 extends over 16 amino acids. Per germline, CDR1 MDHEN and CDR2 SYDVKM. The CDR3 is CASSLSEGLAKNIQYF. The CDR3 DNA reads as TGTGCCAGCAGTTTATCGGAGGGGCTAGCCAAAAACATTCAGTACTTC.

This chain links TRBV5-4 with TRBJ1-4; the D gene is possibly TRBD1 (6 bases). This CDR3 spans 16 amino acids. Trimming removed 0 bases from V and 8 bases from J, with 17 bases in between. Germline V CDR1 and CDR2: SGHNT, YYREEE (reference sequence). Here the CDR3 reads CASSLGTGAQTEKLFF. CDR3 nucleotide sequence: TGTGCCAGCAGCTTGGGAACGGGGGCGCAGACCGAAAAACTGTTTTTT.

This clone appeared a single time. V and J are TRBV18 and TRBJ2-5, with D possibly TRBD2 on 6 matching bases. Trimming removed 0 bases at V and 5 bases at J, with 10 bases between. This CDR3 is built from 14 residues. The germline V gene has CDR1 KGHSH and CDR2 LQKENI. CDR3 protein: CASSPPPSVETQYF. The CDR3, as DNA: TGTGCCAGCTCACCACCCCCTAGCGTCGAGACCCAGTACTTC.

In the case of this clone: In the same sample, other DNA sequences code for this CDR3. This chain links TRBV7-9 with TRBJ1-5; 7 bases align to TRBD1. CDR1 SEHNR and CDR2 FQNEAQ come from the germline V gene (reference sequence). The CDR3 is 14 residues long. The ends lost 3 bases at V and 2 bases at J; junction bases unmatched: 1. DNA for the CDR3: TGTGCCAGCAGCTTCGGACAGGGCAATCAGCCCCAGCATTTT. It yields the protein CASSFGQGNQPQHF. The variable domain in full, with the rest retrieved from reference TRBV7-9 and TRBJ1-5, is DTGVSQNPRHKITKRGQNVTFRCDPISEHNRLYWYRQTLGQGPEFLTYFQNEAQLEKSRLLSDRFSAERPKGSFSTLEIQRTEQGDSAMYLCASSFGQGNQPQHFGDGTRLSIL.

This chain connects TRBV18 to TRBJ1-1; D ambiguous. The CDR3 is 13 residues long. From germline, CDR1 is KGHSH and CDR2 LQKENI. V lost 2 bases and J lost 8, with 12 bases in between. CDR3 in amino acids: CASSPDRNIEAFF. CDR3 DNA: TGTGCCAGCTCACCAGATCGGAATATCGAAGCTTTCTTT.

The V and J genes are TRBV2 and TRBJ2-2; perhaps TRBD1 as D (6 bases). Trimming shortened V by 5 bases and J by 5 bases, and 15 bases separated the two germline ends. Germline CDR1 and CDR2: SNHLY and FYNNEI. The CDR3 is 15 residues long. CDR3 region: CASSQIDRTTGELFF. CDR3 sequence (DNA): TGTGCCAGCAGTCAAATCGACAGGACTACCGGGGAGCTGTTTTTT.

CDR3 bases: TGTGCCAGCTTGGCAGGAGACGGTAGAGTCTACGAGCAGTACTTC. This sequence encodes CASLAGDGRVYEQYF. This chain connects TRBV2 to TRBJ2-7; D remains unclear. In germline, CDR1 is SNHLY, CDR2 FYNNEI. The germline V and J ends were trimmed by 8 bases and 3 bases, with 20 bases remaining between them. CDR3 length: 15 amino acids.

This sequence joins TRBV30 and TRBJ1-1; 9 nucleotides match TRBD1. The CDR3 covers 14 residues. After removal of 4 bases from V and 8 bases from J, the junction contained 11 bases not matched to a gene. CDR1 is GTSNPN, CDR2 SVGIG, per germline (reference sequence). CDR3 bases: TGTGCCTGGACGATAAGGGACAGGGCGGGGGAAGCTTTCTTT. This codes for CAWTIRDRAGEAFF.

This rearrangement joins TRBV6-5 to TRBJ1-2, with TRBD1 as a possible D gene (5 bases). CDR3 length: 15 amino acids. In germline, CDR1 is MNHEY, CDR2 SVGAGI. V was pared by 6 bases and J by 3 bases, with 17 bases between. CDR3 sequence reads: CASSRGTLRDYGYTF. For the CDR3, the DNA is TGTGCCAGCAGCCGGGGCACCCTGAGGGACTATGGCTACACCTTC.

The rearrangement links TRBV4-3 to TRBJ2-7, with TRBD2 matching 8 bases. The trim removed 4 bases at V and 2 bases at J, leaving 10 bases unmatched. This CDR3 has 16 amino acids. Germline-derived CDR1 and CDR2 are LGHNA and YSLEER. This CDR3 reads CASSPRGGFGTYEQYF. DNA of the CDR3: TGCGCCAGCAGCCCACGGGGGGGATTTGGGACCTACGAGCAGTACTTC.

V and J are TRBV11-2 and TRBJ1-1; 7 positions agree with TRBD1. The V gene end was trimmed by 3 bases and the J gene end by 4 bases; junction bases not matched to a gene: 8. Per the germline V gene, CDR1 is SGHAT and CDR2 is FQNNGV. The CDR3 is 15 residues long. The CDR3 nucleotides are TGTGCCAGCAGCTTTGGAGCAGGGGGAGGCACTGAAGCTTTCTTT. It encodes CASSFGAGGGTEAFF.

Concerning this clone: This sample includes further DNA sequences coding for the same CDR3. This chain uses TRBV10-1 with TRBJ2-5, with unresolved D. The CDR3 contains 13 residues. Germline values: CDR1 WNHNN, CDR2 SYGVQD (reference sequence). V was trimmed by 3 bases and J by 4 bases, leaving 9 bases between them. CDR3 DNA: TGCGCCAGCAGTGACCAAGTAGGAGAGACCCAGTACTTC. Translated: CASSDQVGETQYF.

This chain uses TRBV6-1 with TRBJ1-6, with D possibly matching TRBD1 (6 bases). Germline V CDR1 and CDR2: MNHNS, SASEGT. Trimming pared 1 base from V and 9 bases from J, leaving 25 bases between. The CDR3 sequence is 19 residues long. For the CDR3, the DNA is TGTGCCAGCAGTGAAGACCCCGCCTCAACAGGGCTGTCGGGTTCACCCCTCCACTTT. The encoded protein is CASSEDPASTGLSGSPLHF.

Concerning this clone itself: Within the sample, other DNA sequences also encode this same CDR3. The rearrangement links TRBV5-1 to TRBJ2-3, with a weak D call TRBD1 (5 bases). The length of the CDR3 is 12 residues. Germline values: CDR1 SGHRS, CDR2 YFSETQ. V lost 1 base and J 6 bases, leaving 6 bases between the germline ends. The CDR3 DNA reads TGCGCCAGCAGCTTGCCAGGGGATACGCAGTATTTT. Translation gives CASSLPGDTQYF.